These T cell receptor beta chains were read from a single sample in a study of radiotherapy plus CTLA-4 blockade in lung cancer. The assay was immunoSEQ multiplex PCR, and TCRdb's table has in-frame clones only and misses some. The sample yields roughly 100,000 clones, about 84% seen once. The source material was peripheral blood, sampled from a patient treated with radiotherapy plus ipilimumab. The receptors here all came from a human donor with non-small cell lung cancer that progressed on radiotherapy plus ipilimumab. Some clones in this sample may be carry-over from other donors' samples. Each CDR3 is given with its conserved first and last residue. D genes are given only for firm matches. Size tells how often a clone was seen (once, few, many) or the class of an expanded clone, and some rows leave it out.

TRBJ1-1 | - | few | TRBV7-9 | TGTGCCAGCAGCTTAAAGGGACTTAACACTGAAGCTTTCTTT | CASSLKGLNTEAFF
TRBJ2-6 | - | - | TRBV6-4 | TGTGCCAGCAGTGAGGAAGGGGCTGGGGCCAACGTCCTGACTTTC | CASSEEGAGANVLTF
TRBJ2-3 | - | - | TRBV15 | TGTGCCACCAGCAGAGCCCTGGGCGGCGGCACAGATACGCAGTATTTT | CATSRALGGGTDTQYF
TRBJ2-3 | TRBD1 | - | TRBV28 | TGTGCCAGCAGCGAACAGGGGGCGGCGAACACAGATACGCAGTATTTT | CASSEQGAANTDTQYF
TRBJ2-5 | - | - | TRBV2 | TGTGCCAGCAGACCTCGGGCAGATAAGAGAGAGACCCAGTACTTC | CASRPRADKRETQYF
TRBJ1-1 | - | - | TRBV27 | TGTGCCAGCTTTAGGCCGGGGACTGAAGCTTTCTTT | CASFRPGTEAFF
TRBJ1-2 | TRBD1 | - | TRBV5-1 | TGCGCCAGCAGCTCCACACAGGGGATTGTTAGTGGCTACACCTTC | CASSSTQGIVSGYTF
TRBJ1-1 | - | - | TRBV7-7 | TGTGCTAGCAGCTTAGTACGGGGTACTGAAGCTTTCTTT | CASSLVRGTEAFF
TRBJ1-1 | - | - | TRBV6-6 | TGTGCCAGCACCTCCGGTCTGACTGAAGCTTTCTTT | CASTSGLTEAFF
TRBJ1-1 | - | - | TRBV19 | TGTGCCAGTAGTGGGGAGGGATGGACTGAAGCTTTCTTT | CASSGEGWTEAFF
TRBJ2-7 | TRBD1 | - | TRBV27 | TGTGCCAGCAGTTTATCATCCGGCCGGGACAGGGTCAACGAGCAGTACTTC | CASSLSSGRDRVNEQYF
TRBJ1-4 | TRBD1 | - | TRBV5-1 | TGCGCCAGCAGCCCCCGGGACAGCGGTGAAAAACTGTTTTTT | CASSPRDSGEKLFF
TRBJ2-3 | - | - | TRBV5-6 | TGTGCCAGCAGCCGTGTGGGGGGACGCACAGATACGCAGTATTTT | CASSRVGGRTDTQYF
TRBJ2-3 | - | - | TRBV5-6 | TGTGCCAGCAGCTTACTAAACACAGATACGCAGTATTTT | CASSLLNTDTQYF
TRBJ1-1 | - | once | TRBV11-3 | TGTGCCAGCAGCCCCAACTTCGGGGCCTCTGAAGCTTTCTTT | CASSPNFGASEAFF
TRBJ2-5 | - | - | TRBV5-4 | TGTGCCAGCAGCTTGGAGGGGGGGCTCCAAGAGACCCAGTACTTC | CASSLEGGLQETQYF
TRBJ2-4 | - | once | TRBV29-1 | TGCAGCGCTAAGACCCTAGCCAAAAACATTCAGTACTTC | CSAKTLAKNIQYF
TRBJ1-4 | - | - | TRBV18 | TGTGCCAGCTCACCACCGATGGGGGGAAAACTGTTTTTT | CASSPPMGGKLFF
TRBJ1-2 | - | - | TRBV7-2 | TGTGCCAGCAGCTTAGCCCGAAGGAACTATGGCTACACCTTC | CASSLARRNYGYTF
TRBJ2-7 | TRBD2 | - | TRBV4-3 | TGCGCCAGCCAAAGCCAAGTCGGGACTAGCGGTGTAGAGCAGTACTTC | CASQSQVGTSGVEQYF